The TCR beta chain under discussion was sequenced for a study of CD8+ T cells in alopecia areata. RNA was extracted and reverse transcribed into cDNA as the sequencing template. The assay was immunoSEQ multiplex PCR, and TCRdb's table has in-frame clones only and misses some. This sample has 140,000 to 150,000 clones, with over 45% found just once. This CDR3 spans 13 amino acids. Germline CDR1 is LGHNA and CDR2 is YNFKEQ. Trimming pared 10 bases from V and 5 bases from J, leaving 15 bases between. This clone appeared a few times. This TCR was sampled from a human donor with alopecia areata. The sample consisted of CD4+ T cells sorted from blood. V is TRBV4-2 and J is TRBJ2-1; a possible D gene is TRBD2 (6 bases). CDR3 sequence (DNA): TGTGCCAACAGGAGGGTGGGCGACAATGAGCAGTTCTTC. Encoded protein: CANRRVGDNEQFF.